This TCR beta chain is from a study of blood T cell repertoires in COVID-19 (TCRdb year 2020). The study in broad terms: The collaborator samples originated in the United States, Italy and Spain and spanned the acute and convalescent phases of COVID-19. The material from the prospective study consisted of cDNA or gDNA derived from T cells, B-cell-depleted T cells, or PBMCs. Where available, HLA class I and class II types were taken from metadata supplied by the sample provider and were not determined by assay-based typing. The dataset comprised deeply sampled blood TCRbeta repertoires from subjects exposed to, actively infected with, or recovered from COVID-19. A de-identified subject ID, COVID-19 status, age in years and sex were almost always included in the sample metadata. The repertoires were released in a freely available public database intended as a resource for research on the immune response to SARS-CoV-2. The samples were drawn from two sources: the first 160 participants of the ongoing ImmuneRACE study, and fewer than 1,500 subjects contributed by 6 global collaborators. The investigation overall reported the following: The amount of clinical and demographic metadata varied by source and participant and was provided uncurated.

On this clone: Its recognized antigen is unknown. No qualities accompany the bases; no much larger clone lies one base away.

Taken from cysteine to phenylalanine, the CDR3 has 17 residues. CDR3 DNA is the only sequence kept; it has 51 bases, read in frame from the first base. CDR1 and CDR2 are drawn from the germline V gene: SGHDT, YYEEEE. V was cut back by 4 bases and J by 0 bases, leaving a gap of 17 bases between them. TCRbeta CDR3 regions were amplified from genomic DNA by means of the immunoSEQ Assay, a bias-controlled multiplex PCR. From the authors' description of their analysis: The number of nucleated cells in each sample was estimated by amplification of reference gene primers within the assay. Sequence reads were collapsed and filtered to measure the absolute abundance of every unique TCRbeta CDR3 rearrangement. For each sample, productive Simpson clonality was calculated by taking the square root of Simpson's diversity index across productive rearrangements. TCRdb obtained this table from immuneACCESS and retained in-frame rearrangements with V and J assigned. These tables miss some clones; where compared with another copy, unresolved V genes account for less than half of the shortfall, and the remainder is unexplained. That table supplies the V and J calls and clone size; D and trimming were determined from the DNA. This sample is represented by a few hundred thousand clones; 86% of them were singletons. Less than 9% of the sample is held by the ten biggest clonotypes.

One collaborating source in Seattle enrolled patients during active infection and followed them longitudinally through the course of disease. Each collaborating institution followed its own protocols to collect whole blood in K2EDTA tubes. Collaborator samples were shipped for TCRbeta analysis as frozen whole blood, isolated PBMCs, or DNA extracted from either sample type. Recombination connected TRBV5-6 to TRBJ1-3; confidence is insufficient to name the D gene. The origin of this receptor is a woman in her fifties or sixties with COVID-19, enrolled during active disease. Material for sequencing was peripheral blood. The encoded CDR3 is CASSRLLGQPSGNTIYF. Read as DNA, the sequence is TGTGCCAGCAGCCGGTTACTAGGGCAGCCCTCTGGAAACACCATATATTTT.